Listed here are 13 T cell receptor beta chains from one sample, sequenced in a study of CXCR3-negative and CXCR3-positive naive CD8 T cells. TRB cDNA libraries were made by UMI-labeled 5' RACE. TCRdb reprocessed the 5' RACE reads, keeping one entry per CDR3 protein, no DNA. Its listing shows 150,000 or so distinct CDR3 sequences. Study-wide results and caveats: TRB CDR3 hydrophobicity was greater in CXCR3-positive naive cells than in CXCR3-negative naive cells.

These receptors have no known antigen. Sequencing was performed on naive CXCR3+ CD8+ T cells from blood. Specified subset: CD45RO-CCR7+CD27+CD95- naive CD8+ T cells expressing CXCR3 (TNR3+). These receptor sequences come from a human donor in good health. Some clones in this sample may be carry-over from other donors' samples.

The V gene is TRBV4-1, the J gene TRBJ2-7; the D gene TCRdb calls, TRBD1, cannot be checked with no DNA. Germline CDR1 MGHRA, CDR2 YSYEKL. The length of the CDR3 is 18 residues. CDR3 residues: CASSQVLNPGGSSYEQYF.

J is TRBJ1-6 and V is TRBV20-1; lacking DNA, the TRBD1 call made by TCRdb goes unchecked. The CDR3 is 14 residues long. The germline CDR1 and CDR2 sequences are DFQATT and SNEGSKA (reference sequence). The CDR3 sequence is CSARVPTGNSPLHF.

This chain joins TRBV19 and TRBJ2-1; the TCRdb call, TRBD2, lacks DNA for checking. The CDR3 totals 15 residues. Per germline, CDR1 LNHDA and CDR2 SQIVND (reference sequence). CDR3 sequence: CASRTLTSGYNEQFF.

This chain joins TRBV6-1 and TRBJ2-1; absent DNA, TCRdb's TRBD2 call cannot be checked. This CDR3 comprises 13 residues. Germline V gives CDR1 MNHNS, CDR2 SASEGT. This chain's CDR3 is CASSGTSGGPPVF.

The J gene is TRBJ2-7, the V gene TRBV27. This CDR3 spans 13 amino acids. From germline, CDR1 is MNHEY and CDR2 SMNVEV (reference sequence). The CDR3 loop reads CASSSIIAYEQYF.

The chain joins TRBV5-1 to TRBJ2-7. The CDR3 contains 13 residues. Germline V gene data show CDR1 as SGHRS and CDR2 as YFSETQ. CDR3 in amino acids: CASSGTAAYEQYF.

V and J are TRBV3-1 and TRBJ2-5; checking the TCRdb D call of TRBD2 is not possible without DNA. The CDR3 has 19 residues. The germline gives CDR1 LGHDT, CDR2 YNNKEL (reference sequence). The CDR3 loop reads CASSQSRTSGIPRQETQYF.

CDR3 residues: CASSIRGSPNEQFF. This chain links TRBV19 with TRBJ2-1; without DNA, the TCRdb call of TRBD2 cannot be checked. This CDR3 is built from 14 residues. Germline CDR1 reads LNHDA; CDR2 reads SQIVND (reference sequence).

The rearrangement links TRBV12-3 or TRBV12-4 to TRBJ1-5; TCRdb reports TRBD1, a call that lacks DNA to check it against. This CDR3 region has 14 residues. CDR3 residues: CASSYPGGNQPQHF.

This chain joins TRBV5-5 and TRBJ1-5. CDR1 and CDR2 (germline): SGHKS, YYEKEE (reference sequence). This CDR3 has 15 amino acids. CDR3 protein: CASSLGIDSNQPQHF.

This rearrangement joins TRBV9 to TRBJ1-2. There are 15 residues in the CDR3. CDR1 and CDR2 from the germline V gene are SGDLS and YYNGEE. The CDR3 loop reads CASSVAEGLSYGYTF.

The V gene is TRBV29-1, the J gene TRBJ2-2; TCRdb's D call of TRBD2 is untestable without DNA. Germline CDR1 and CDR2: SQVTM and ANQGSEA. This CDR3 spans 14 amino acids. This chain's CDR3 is CSYSSGTLTGELFF.

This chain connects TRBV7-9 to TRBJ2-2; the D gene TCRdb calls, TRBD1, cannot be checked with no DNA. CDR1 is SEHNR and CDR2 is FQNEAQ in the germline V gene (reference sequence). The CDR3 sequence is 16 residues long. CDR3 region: CASSPGAGGNTGELFF. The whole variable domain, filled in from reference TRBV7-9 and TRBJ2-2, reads DTGVSQNPRHKITKRGQNVTFRCDPISEHNRLYWYRQTLGQGPEFLTYFQNEAQLEKSRLLSDRFSAERPKGSFSTLEIQRTEQGDSAMYLCASSPGAGGNTGELFFGEGSRLTVL.